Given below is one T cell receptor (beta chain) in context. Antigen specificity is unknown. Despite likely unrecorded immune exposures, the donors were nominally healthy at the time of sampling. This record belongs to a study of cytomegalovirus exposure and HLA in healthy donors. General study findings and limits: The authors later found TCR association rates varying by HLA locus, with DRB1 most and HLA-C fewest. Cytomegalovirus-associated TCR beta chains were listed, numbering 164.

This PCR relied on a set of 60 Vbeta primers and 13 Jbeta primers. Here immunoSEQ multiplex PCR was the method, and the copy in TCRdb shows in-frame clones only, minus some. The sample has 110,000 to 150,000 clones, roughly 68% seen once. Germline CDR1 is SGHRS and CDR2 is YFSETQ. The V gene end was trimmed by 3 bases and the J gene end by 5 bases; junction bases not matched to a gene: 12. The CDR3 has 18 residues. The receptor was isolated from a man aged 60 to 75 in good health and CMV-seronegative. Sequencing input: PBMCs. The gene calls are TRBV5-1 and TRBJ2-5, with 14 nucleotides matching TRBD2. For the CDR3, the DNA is TGCGCCAGCAGCTCTGGACTAGCGGGAGGTCTGAACCGGGAGACCCAGTACTTC. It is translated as CASSSGLAGGLNRETQYF. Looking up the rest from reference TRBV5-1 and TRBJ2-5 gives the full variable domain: KAGVTQTPRYLIKTRGQQVTLSCSPISGHRSVSWYQQTPGQGLQFLFEYFSETQRNKGNFPGRFSGRQFSNSRSEMNVSTLELGDSALYLCASSSGLAGGLNRETQYFGPGTRLLVL.